This T cell receptor (beta chain) was obtained from a study of blood T cell repertoires in COVID-19. Study in general: Sites across the United States, Italy and Spain contributed samples from acute and convalescent COVID-19. T cells, B-cell-depleted T cells, or PBMCs provided the cDNA or gDNA that served as material.

The CDR3 is made up of 13 amino acids. The V gene lost 4 bases and the J gene lost 6 bases, with 12 bases spanning the gap. CDR1 is MNHEY, CDR2 SVGAGI, per germline. In the authors' workflow: Counts of nucleated cells, estimated from reference gene primer amplification, were obtained. Assay used: immunoSEQ multiplex PCR; TCRdb lists only in-frame clones, some missing. V and J calls and clone size follow that table, whereas D and trimming were derived from the DNA. The table records 80,000 to 95,000 clones, 75% to 90% of them present only once. This clone is a singleton in its sample. Sequenced material: peripheral blood. The V gene is TRBV6-5, the J gene TRBJ1-1, with a weak D call TRBD1 (6 bases). This receptor was identified in a woman between 65 and 79 years old with acute or convalescent COVID-19. The CDR3 region is CASSSRGVAEAFF. CDR3 in DNA: TGTGCCAGCAGTTCCAGGGGTGTGGCTGAAGCTTTCTTT.